These 31 T cell receptor beta chains were sequenced from one sample in a study of cytomegalovirus exposure and HLA in healthy donors. This PCR relied on a set of 60 Vbeta primers and 13 Jbeta primers. The table came from immunoSEQ multiplex PCR; TCRdb's copy has only in-frame clones and leaves some out. Here the sample spans about 190,000 clones, approximately 85% being singletons. Sequencing was done on a sample of PBMCs. The receptors stem from a young woman in good health and CMV-seronegative.

The V gene is TRBV5-1, the J gene TRBJ1-2; TRBD1 agrees at 9 bases. The CDR3 spans 13 residues. Germline V gene sequence: CDR1 SGHRS, CDR2 YFSETQ. The V and J ends lost 3 bases and 6 bases, in that order; junction bases with no gene match: 3. The DNA for the CDR3 is TGCGCCAGCAGCTGGGACAGGGTTGATGGCTACACCTTC. This gives the protein CASSWDRVDGYTF. Full variable domain (outside the CDR3, taken from reference TRBV5-1 and TRBJ1-2): KAGVTQTPRYLIKTRGQQVTLSCSPISGHRSVSWYQQTPGQGLQFLFEYFSETQRNKGNFPGRFSGRQFSNSRSEMNVSTLELGDSALYLCASSWDRVDGYTFGSGTRLTVV.

The rearrangement uses TRBV6-5 and TRBJ2-7, with TRBD2 matching 11 bases. The junction had 2 bases not matched to a gene; V was cut back by 0 bases and J by 4 bases. CDR1 and CDR2 (germline): MNHEY, SVGAGI. The CDR3 contains 15 residues. The CDR3 spells CASSYSSSGGYEQYF. CDR3 in DNA: TGTGCCAGCAGTTACTCTTCTAGCGGGGGGTACGAGCAGTACTTC.

V is TRBV27 and J is TRBJ2-1; D call uncertain. From germline, CDR1 is MNHEY and CDR2 SMNVEV (reference sequence). This CDR3 comprises 14 residues. V shed 6 bases and J shed 7 bases, with 16 bases lying between them. In nucleotides, the CDR3 is TGTGCCAGCAGCCCGGTCCTCGGAGTTAATGAGCAGTTCTTC. Translated: CASSPVLGVNEQFF.

The CDR3: CASSLLGVQFF. CDR3 DNA sequence: TGTGCCAGCAGTTTGTTGGGAGTGCAGTTCTTC. This rearrangement joins TRBV28 to TRBJ2-1; TRBD2 might be the D (5 bases). The germline V gene has CDR1 MDHEN and CDR2 SYDVKM. The CDR3 is made up of 11 amino acids. V dropped 3 bases and J dropped 12 bases, with 9 bases sitting between them.

This clone was seen only once. The V and J genes are TRBV23-1 and TRBJ2-1, with 7 bases fitting TRBD1. TRBV23-1 falls under the ORF class, with uncertain function. This CDR3 comprises 17 residues. V shed 0 bases and J 4 bases; nucleotides not matched to a gene: 9. This CDR3 reads CASSQSFLGTVYNEQFF. The CDR3 DNA is TGCGCCAGCAGTCAATCGTTCTTAGGGACAGTTTACAATGAGCAGTTCTTC.

This clone was picked up one time. The rearrangement joins TRBV5-5 to TRBJ1-6; 7 nucleotides match TRBD1. The CDR3 consists of 13 residues. With V trimmed by 5 bases and J by 7 bases, 3 bases remained unmatched. Germline V CDR1 and CDR2: SGHKS, YYEKEE (reference sequence). This chain's CDR3 is CASRGQPNSPLHF. The CDR3 bases are TGTGCCAGCAGGGGACAGCCGAATTCACCCCTCCACTTT.

This clone has more than one count but fewer than ten. The chain is built from TRBV5-5 and TRBJ2-3, with 7 positions matching TRBD1. Germline trimming cut 3 bases from V and 0 bases from J; bases unmatched to any gene: 4. Germline CDR1 and CDR2: SGHKS and YYEKEE (reference sequence). CDR3 size: 15 residues. CDR3 coding DNA: TGTGCCAGCAGCTGGGGACAGAAAAGCACAGATACGCAGTATTTT. Translation: CASSWGQKSTDTQYF.

This chain links TRBV5-4 with TRBJ2-3, with TRBD2 matching over 12 bases. CDR3 length: 17 amino acids. J gave up 2 bases and V 4 bases, and 8 bases lay outside the gene matches. Germline lookup yields CDR1 SGHNT and CDR2 YYREEE (reference sequence). The CDR3 DNA reads TGTGCCAGCAGCCTGTGGCTAGCGGGAGGGGCCACAGATACGCAGTATTTT. Its protein is CASSLWLAGGATDTQYF.

The chain combines TRBV7-2 with TRBJ2-7, with 14 bases aligning to TRBD2. Germline loops: CDR1 SGHTA, CDR2 FQGNSA. This CDR3 is built from 15 residues. The V gene end was trimmed by 4 bases and the J gene end by 5 bases; junction bases not matched to a gene: 4. The CDR3 sequence is CASSWTSGRIHEQYF. The CDR3 DNA is TGTGCCAGCAGCTGGACTAGCGGGAGGATCCACGAGCAGTACTTC. Using reference TRBV7-2 and TRBJ2-7 for the parts outside the CDR3, the full variable domain is GAGVSQSPSNKVTEKGKDVELRCDPISGHTALYWYRQSLGQGLEFLIYFQGNSAPDKSGLPSDRFSAERTGGSVSTLTIQRTQQEDSAVYLCASSWTSGRIHEQYFGPGTRLTVT.

In the case of this clone: Other DNA sequences of this sample code for an identical CDR3. The chain links TRBV6-5 to TRBJ2-2; 8 bases are shared with TRBD1. The length of the CDR3 is 16 residues. The V gene's germline CDR1 is MNHEY and CDR2 SVGAGI. Trimming cost V 1 base and J 4 bases; bases outside gene matches: 5. CDR3 sequence (DNA): TGTGCCAGCAGTTACTTCGGAGACAGGGGCACCGGGGAGCTGTTTTTT. Its translation is CASSYFGDRGTGELFF.

The chain uses TRBV6-1 and TRBJ1-2, with 12 bases matching TRBD1. The CDR3 totals 15 residues. The V segment lost 4 bases and the J segment 4 bases; nucleotides outside the gene matches: 4. Germline V gene sequence: CDR1 MNHNS, CDR2 SASEGT. The CDR3 spells CASSAGQGAIYGYTF. CDR3 DNA sequence: TGTGCCAGCAGTGCGGGACAGGGGGCGATCTATGGCTACACCTTC.

This chain uses TRBV7-8 with TRBJ2-5, with a possible D match to TRBD2 (6 bases). The CDR3 loop spans 14 amino acids. Germline CDR1 reads SGHVS; CDR2 reads FQNEAQ. V was clipped by 6 bases and J by 5 bases, with 16 bases between them. CDR3 protein: CASRGTGHIETQYF. DNA for the CDR3: TGTGCCAGCAGGGGGACTGGACATATTGAGACCCAGTACTTC.

DNA for the CDR3: TGTGCCAGCAGCCTCCGGGACAGGGATCAGCCCCAGCATTTT. It encodes CASSLRDRDQPQHF. V usage is TRBV16 and J usage is TRBJ1-5, with 9 nucleotides matching TRBD1. Germline V CDR1 and CDR2: KGHSY, FQNENV. The ends lost 4 bases at V and 5 bases at J; junction bases unmatched: 3. CDR3 length equals 14 residues.

A word on this clone: At the DNA level, this CDR3 is encoded by other sequences in the same sample as well. CDR3 sequence: CASSLGGGTEAFF. The DNA for the CDR3 is TGTGCCAGCAGCTTGGGGGGGGGCACTGAAGCTTTCTTT. V usage is TRBV7-3 and J usage is TRBJ1-1; a weak D match, TRBD1 (5 bases). The CDR3 spans 13 residues. The germline gives CDR1 SGHTA, CDR2 FQGTGA. The V end lost 3 bases, the J end lost 4 bases, and 9 bases lay between the germline ends.

This clone appeared once. The V gene is TRBV29-1, the J gene TRBJ1-3; D is uncertain. The germline V gene encodes CDR1 SQVTM and CDR2 ANQGSEA. CDR3 length: 13 amino acids. Trimming stripped 7 bases from V and 3 bases from J, with 13 bases between. The CDR3 spells CSATSAVGNTIYF. The CDR3 DNA sequence: TGCAGCGCGACTTCGGCTGTTGGAAACACCATATATTTT.

The chain carries TRBV6-1 and TRBJ2-3, with a possible D match to TRBD2 (5 bases). This CDR3 contains 14 residues. V was trimmed by 8 bases and J by 2 bases, leaving 14 bases between them. Germline CDR1 MNHNS, CDR2 SASEGT. CDR3 coding DNA: TGTGCCAGCGGGGTGATCGGGGACACAGATACGCAGTATTTT. It specifies CASGVIGDTDTQYF.

The chain combines TRBV27 with TRBJ2-7; the D gene is possibly TRBD2 (5 bases). Trimming shortened V by 2 bases and J by 6 bases, and 11 bases separated the two germline ends. Germline V gives CDR1 MNHEY, CDR2 SMNVEV (reference sequence). The CDR3 sequence is 13 residues long. The CDR3 DNA follows: TGTGCCAGCAGTTTAAATCTCGCGGGCGAGCAGTACTTC. It codes for CASSLNLAGEQYF.

The CDR3 spells CASSPTVNQPQHF. CDR3 sequence (DNA): TGTGCCAGCTCTCCTACAGTTAATCAGCCCCAGCATTTT. The chain has TRBV6-5 and TRBJ1-5; unclear D gene. The CDR3 spans 13 residues. The V end lost 8 bases, the J end lost 4 bases, and 12 bases lay between the germline ends. Germline CDR1 reads MNHEY; CDR2 reads SVGAGI.

V is TRBV9 and J is TRBJ2-5; D is uncertain. Germline V gene sequence: CDR1 SGDLS, CDR2 YYNGEE. The CDR3 has 13 residues. The V end was cut by 0 bases, the J end by 5 bases, with 8 bases between. The CDR3 here is CASSVVSRETQYF. In DNA form, the CDR3 reads TGTGCCAGCAGCGTAGTTTCGCGGGAGACCCAGTACTTC.

This clone was found a few times. The V gene is TRBV27, the J gene TRBJ1-1; possibly TRBD1 for D (6 bases). CDR3 size: 15 residues. Germline V gene lookup returns CDR1 MNHEY and CDR2 SMNVEV (reference sequence). V gave up 4 bases and J gave up 0 bases, with 12 bases separating them. The CDR3 bases are TGTGCCAGCAGTTCCCTAACAGGGATGAACACTGAAGCTTTCTTT. This sequence encodes CASSSLTGMNTEAFF.

The CDR3 coding sequence is TGTGCCATCAGTGATGGGGGACAGGGGTACTATGGCTACACCTTC. Protein sequence: CAISDGGQGYYGYTF. This rearrangement joins TRBV10-3 to TRBJ1-2; 10 bases align to TRBD1. J lost 3 bases, V lost 3 bases, and 4 bases had no gene match. The CDR3 extends over 15 amino acids. CDR1 and CDR2 from the germline V gene are ENHRY and SYGVKD.

This clone was seen only once. The rearrangement uses TRBV27 and TRBJ2-7; 8 nucleotides line up with TRBD2. The germline gives CDR1 MNHEY, CDR2 SMNVEV (reference sequence). CDR3 length equals 15 residues. V gave up 5 bases and J gave up 7 bases; unmatched junction bases: 13. CDR3: CASSPPPGTSVEQYF. CDR3 nucleotide sequence: TGTGCCAGCAGTCCTCCCCCCGGGACTAGTGTAGAGCAGTACTTC.

This chain joins TRBV18 and TRBJ1-6, with D perhaps matching TRBD1 (6 bases). Between the trimmed V and J ends, which lost 2 bases and 5 bases, there was a span of 10 bases. The CDR3 spans 15 residues. CDR1 and CDR2 (germline): KGHSH, LQKENI. CDR3 bases: TGTGCCAGCTCACCAATCAGGGGTCATAATTCACCCCTCCACTTT. It specifies CASSPIRGHNSPLHF.

The chain employs TRBV5-1 and TRBJ2-1; TRBD2 aligns across 13 bases. CDR1 is SGHRS and CDR2 is YFSETQ in the germline V gene. The CDR3 is made up of 14 amino acids. Trimming removed 2 bases from V and 8 bases from J; junction bases left unmatched: 1. The CDR3 DNA reads TGCGCCAGCAGCTTAGGACTAGCGGGAGATGAGCAGTTCTTC. This gives the protein CASSLGLAGDEQFF.

This chain links TRBV6-1 with TRBJ2-4; D is ambiguous. V shed 0 bases and J shed 3 bases, with 9 bases lying between them. This CDR3 has 15 amino acids. Germline assignment: CDR1 MNHNS and CDR2 SASEGT. CDR3 residues: CASSEAYTGKNIQYF. CDR3 nucleotide sequence: TGTGCCAGCAGTGAAGCCTACACGGGCAAAAACATTCAGTACTTC.

The chain links TRBV2 to TRBJ1-5; 8 nucleotides match TRBD1. Germline CDR1 SNHLY, CDR2 FYNNEI. The CDR3 totals 18 residues. V trimming: 3 bases; J trimming: 3 bases; junction bases outside the gene matches: 13. This chain's CDR3 is CASSERTGPGGPNQPQHF. In nucleotides, the CDR3 is TGTGCCAGCAGTGAGAGGACAGGGCCGGGAGGACCCAATCAGCCCCAGCATTTT.

The chain joins TRBV19 to TRBJ1-5; D perhaps matches TRBD1 (6 bases). CDR1 and CDR2 from the germline V gene are LNHDA and SQIVND (reference sequence). V shed 5 bases and J shed 4 bases, with 12 bases lying between them. This CDR3 comprises 14 residues. In DNA, the CDR3 is TGTGCCAGTAGTTGGGGGCAGAATAATCAGCCCCAGCATTTT. Protein product: CASSWGQNNQPQHF.

This clone was detected a few times. The genes are TRBV6-4 and TRBJ2-5; 7 bases agree with TRBD2. This CDR3 contains 14 residues. The trim removed 6 bases at V and 3 bases at J, leaving 7 bases unmatched. Germline CDR1 MRHNA, CDR2 SNTAGT. Here the CDR3 DNA reads TGTGCCAGCAGCGCCGGGGGAGGGGAAGAGACCCAGTACTTC. Its translation: CASSAGGGEETQYF.

The chain is built from TRBV5-1 and TRBJ2-7; 7 bases align to TRBD2. The CDR3 is 15 amino acids. V lost 1 base, J lost 5 bases, and 9 bases stayed unmatched. Germline CDR1 and CDR2: SGHRS and YFSETQ. CDR3 protein: CASSLIAGRVHEQYF. CDR3 DNA: TGCGCCAGCAGCTTGATTGCGGGGAGGGTCCACGAGCAGTACTTC.

The gene calls are TRBV13 and TRBJ1-2; D remains ambiguous. The CDR3 is 11 amino acids. Trimming removed 1 base from V and 8 bases from J, with 5 bases in between. CDR1 is PRHDT and CDR2 is FYEKMQ in the germline V gene (reference sequence). The CDR3 nucleotides are TGTGCCAGCAGCTTAGTTGGCGGCTACACCTTC. This sequence encodes CASSLVGGYTF.

The J gene is TRBJ2-1, the V gene TRBV18, with 8 bases matching TRBD2. Germline V gene lookup returns CDR1 KGHSH and CDR2 LQKENI. The CDR3 covers 15 residues. Trimming removed 0 bases from V and 5 bases from J; junction bases left unmatched: 3. DNA of the CDR3: TGTGCCAGCTCACCACCCACTAGCGGACACAATGAGCAGTTCTTC. Translated, it gives CASSPPTSGHNEQFF.